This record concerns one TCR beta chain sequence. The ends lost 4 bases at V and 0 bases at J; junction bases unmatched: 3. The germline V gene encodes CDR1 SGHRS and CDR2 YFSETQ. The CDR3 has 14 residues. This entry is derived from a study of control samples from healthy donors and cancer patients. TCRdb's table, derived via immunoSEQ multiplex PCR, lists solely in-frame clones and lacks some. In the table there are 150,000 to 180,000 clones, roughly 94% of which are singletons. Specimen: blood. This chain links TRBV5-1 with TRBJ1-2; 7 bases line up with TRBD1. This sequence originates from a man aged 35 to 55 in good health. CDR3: CASSVGQANYGYTF. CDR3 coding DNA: TGCGCCAGCAGCGTAGGACAGGCTAACTATGGCTACACCTTC.